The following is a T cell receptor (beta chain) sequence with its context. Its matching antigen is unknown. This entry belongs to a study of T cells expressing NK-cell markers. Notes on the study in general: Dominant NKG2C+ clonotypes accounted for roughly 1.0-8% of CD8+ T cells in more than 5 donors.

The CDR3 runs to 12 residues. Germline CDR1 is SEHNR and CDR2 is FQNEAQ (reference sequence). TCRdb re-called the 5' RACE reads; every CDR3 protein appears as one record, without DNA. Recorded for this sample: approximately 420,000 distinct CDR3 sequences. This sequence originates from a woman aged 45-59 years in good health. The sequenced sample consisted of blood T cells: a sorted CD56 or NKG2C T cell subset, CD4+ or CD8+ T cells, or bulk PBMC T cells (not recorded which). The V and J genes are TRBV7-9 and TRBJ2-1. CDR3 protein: CASSLAAVEQFF.